The clone carrying this T cell receptor (beta chain) was detected once. Germline-derived CDR1 and CDR2 are MRHNA and SNTAGT. CDR3 length: 13 residues. Trimming shortened V by 7 bases and J by 1 base, and 10 bases separated the two germline ends. This entry is derived from a study of OX40 agonist ivuxolimab in advanced cancers. The data were produced by immunoSEQ multiplex PCR, yet TCRdb's version contains in-frame clones alone and is incomplete. This table has about 60,000 clones, 70% to 90% appearing once. The source material was CD4+ or CD8+ T cells sorted from blood, sampled in a trial of the OX40 agonist ivuxolimab. The gene calls are TRBV6-4 and TRBJ1-1, with TRBD1 as a possible D gene (6 bases). This TCR was sampled from an adult with an advanced solid tumor such as melanoma, head and neck, liver or kidney cancer. CDR3 sequence reads: CASKAQGNTEAFF. As DNA, the CDR3 is TGTGCCAGCAAGGCACAGGGGAACACTGAAGCTTTCTTT.